This T cell receptor (beta chain) was recorded in a study of monozygotic twins with inflammatory bowel disease. Findings of the study overall: Comparison of concordant versus discordant twins revealed no difference in repertoire similarity, possibly due to limited power. Patients got different immunosuppressive treatments, which may have made their repertoires more variable.

Reanalyzing the 5' RACE reads, TCRdb keeps one entry per CDR3 protein, without DNA. The sample includes under 200,000 distinct CDR3 sequences. The CDR3 consists of 15 residues. Germline V CDR1 and CDR2: SGHKS, YYEKEE (reference sequence). With regard to this clonotype: As yet, its antigen is unknown.

The sequenced sample was blood. The V call is TRBV5-5, the J call TRBJ2-1; TCRdb selects TRBD2, and the lack of DNA leaves this call unchecked. The clonotype was recovered from a human donor with ulcerative colitis or Crohn's disease, or a healthy co-twin of an affected twin (not recorded which). This CDR3 reads CASSLFGLADNEQFF.